This entry concerns a single TCR beta chain. At least ten counts were recorded for this clonotype. It has no known antigen specificity. Within one base of it there is no much larger clone, and no base qualities were kept. CDR3 length: 14 amino acids, cysteine to phenylalanine. Kept here is only the CDR3 DNA, which spans 42 bases and is read in frame from base 1. Looking up the germline V gene (reference sequence) yields CDR1 SGHKS and CDR2 YYEKEE. Germline trimming: 0 bases from V, 7 bases from J; junction bases outside gene matches: 0. TCR beta CDR3 regions were amplified from RNA transcripts. The first round of RT-PCR for the TCR CDR3 was performed with the HTBI primer set and the Qiagen OneStep RT-PCR kit. The libraries were constructed in a second round of multiplex PCR and then size-selected and purified. Sequencing of the libraries was done on an Illumina HiSeq2000 using paired-end 100 bp reads. Regarding the original processing steps: Raw data were processed with SOAPnuke, discarding reads with adapters, uncalled bases, mean Phred below 15, or no exact constant-primer or identifier match. COPE v1.2.5 was used to merge high-quality paired reads, and clonotypes were defined as unique nucleotide sequences. MiTCR v1.1 was used to align the clonotypes against IMGT TRBV, TRBD and TRBJ reference segments. The analysis included only V-J combinations with a frequency above 0.0001, which together covered 99.2% of the repertoires. A TCS score was defined as the ratio of F50 (clonal expansion) to E x V (chaos), with BLOSUM62-based TCRdist applied between CDR3 peptides within each V-J. Welch's t-statistics and random forest reduced 500 to 650 V-J features to about 13, which were used in a naive Bayes classifier (R e1071). The raw public reads went through TCRdb reprocessing: fastp at Q25, MiXCR clone calling, in-frame beta chains kept. Here each entry gathers all rows of one CDR3 protein and keeps the most common genes and DNA. In this record, the V and J calls reflect TCRdb's handling and not the investigators' own analysis. The sample has about 290,000 distinct CDR3 sequences on record, roughly an eighth of them singletons. The ten largest account for 7% to 9% of the sample.

This entry belongs to a study of T cells in Graves' hyperthyroidism and ophthalmopathy (dated by TCRdb to between 2019 and 2020). As for the study more broadly: Peripheral blood was sampled at the time of initial diagnosis, prior to any treatment. A discovery cohort of around 100 patients, 43 with Graves' ophthalmopathy and roughly 59 with stable Graves' hyperthyroidism, was used to find distinguishing TCR V-J signatures. Prospective prediction of ophthalmopathy was tested in an independent validation cohort consisting of 18 hyperthyroidism patients and 15 or so patients who later progressed to ophthalmopathy. The roughly 100 discovery patients were randomly divided into training and test sets at a 7:3 ratio. In addition, the study compared T-cell repertoires in thyroid tissue and in blood from roughly six Graves' hyperthyroidism patients. Following sampling, methimazole starting at 30 mg daily was given to hyperthyroidism patients, and high-dose intravenous methylprednisolone was given to ophthalmopathy patients. The paper reports TCR Vbeta CDR3 sequencing of some 140 peripheral blood samples: approximately 41 ophthalmopathy, roughly 80 hyperthyroidism and 17 progressor patients. The study at large found these results: Sample size was not statistically predetermined, and investigators were not blinded to group allocation. In validation, the model predicted progression to ophthalmopathy a median of about 6.5 months before onset, with roughly 68% sensitivity and about 72% specificity. Ophthalmopathy was separated from stable hyperthyroidism by a 13 V-J signature model, with approximately 90% sensitivity and just over 81% specificity obtained in cross-validation and 80%/75% obtained in testing. Most expanded thyroid clonotypes (frequency above 0.001) were also detected in blood, a finding suggesting that blood repertoires may reflect thyroid immune responses.

A patient counted as having stable Graves' hyperthyroidism if no progression to ophthalmopathy occurred over 18 months of follow-up. Hyperthyroidism patients were newly diagnosed, had a disease duration of under 2 months, and were aged 18 to 65 years. Any patient with an uncontrolled infection, another autoimmune disease, pregnancy or lactation was excluded. Diagnoses were established on the basis of clinical symptoms, serum thyroxine and TRAb, thyroid ultrasound, and orbital computed tomography. Ficoll-Paque density gradient centrifugation was used to isolate PBMCs from 10 ml of fresh peripheral blood. Total RNA was extracted using Trizol reagent, and RNA quality was assessed on an Agilent 2100 Bioanalyzer.

Sequenced material: blood. Recombination linked TRBV5-5 to TRBJ1-6; TRBD1 aligns with 8 central bases. The sequence was obtained from a woman aged 40 to 50 with Graves' hyperthyroidism. CDR3 loop: CASSLGQGNSPLHF. Read as DNA, the sequence is TGTGCCAGCAGCTTGGGACAGGGGAATTCACCCCTCCACTTT.